Sequencing of this TCR beta chain was carried out in a study of T cells after yellow fever vaccination. TCRdb re-analysed the 5' RACE reads in MiXCR, keeping a single row per CDR3 protein. Of 300,000 to 400,000 distinct CDR3 sequences listed, over 8% are singletons. This clonotype has more than one count but fewer than ten. V dropped 1 base and J dropped 5 bases, with 6 bases sitting between them. CDR3 size: 14 residues. The chain links TRBV12-3 or TRBV12-4 to TRBJ1-6; D possibly corresponds to TRBD1 (6 bases). The sequence was obtained from a man between 18 and 35 years old who received the YFV17D yellow fever vaccine. Source: PBMCs, taken on the day of the first yellow fever vaccination. Here the CDR3 DNA reads TGTGCCAGCAGTTTAGGGACAGATAATTCACCCCTCCACTTT. It specifies CASSLGTDNSPLHF.